Below are 27 T cell receptor beta chains sequenced from a single sample in a study of shared clonotypes between healthy human individuals. Produced via immunoSEQ multiplex PCR; TCRdb's table is partial and in-frame only. The sample yields approximately 2.4 million clones, approximately 96% seen once. Sequencing was performed on naive CD4+ T cells sorted from blood. Subset specified: CD45RA+ positively selected. The receptors were sampled from a man between 18 and 29 years old in good health.

The chain recombines TRBV28 with TRBJ1-6, with 9 bases matching TRBD1. After removal of 7 bases from V and 14 bases from J, the junction contained 9 bases not matched to a gene. Per germline, CDR1 MDHEN and CDR2 SYDVKM. The CDR3 covers 13 residues. The CDR3, as DNA: TGTGCCAGCACCCGGACAGGGGTTGTGGCCCTCCACTTT. Its protein product is CASTRTGVVALHF.

The rearrangement uses TRBV29-1 and TRBJ2-6, with 8 bases that match TRBD1. CDR1 is SQVTM, CDR2 ANQGSEA, per germline. The CDR3 covers 21 residues. With V trimmed by 7 bases and J by 8 bases, 31 bases remained unmatched. The CDR3 DNA reads as TGCAGCGACTGCTTCAGGGGGCAGTGTGGATCGTTGTTGTTATTCCCCAACGTCCTGACTTTC. Encoded protein: CSDCFRGQCGSLLLFPNVLTF.

The chain links TRBV11-2 to TRBJ2-2, with D unclear. The germline CDR1 and CDR2 sequences are SGHAT and FQNNGV. Trimming left V 2 bases short and J 1 base short, with 8 bases between. This CDR3 has 15 residues. The CDR3 reads CASSLFAVNTGELFF. DNA for the CDR3: TGTGCCAGCAGCTTATTCGCAGTGAACACCGGGGAGCTGTTTTTT.

V and J are TRBV19 and TRBJ2-4; 9 positions match TRBD1. CDR1 is LNHDA, CDR2 SQIVND, per germline (reference sequence). The CDR3 spans 15 residues. The V gene end was trimmed by 4 bases and the J gene end by 8 bases; junction bases not matched to a gene: 9. The chain's CDR3 is CASSRTTGGEHIQYF. The CDR3 coding sequence is TGTGCCAGTAGTAGAACAACAGGGGGCGAACACATTCAGTACTTC.

The chain joins TRBV28 to TRBJ1-5, with unresolved D. The CDR3 runs to 14 residues. Germline loops: CDR1 MDHEN, CDR2 SYDVKM. V was clipped by 2 bases and J by 6 bases, with 11 bases between them. The CDR3 loop reads CASSLAWIGQPQHF. The CDR3 coding sequence is TGTGCCAGCAGTTTAGCCTGGATCGGTCAGCCCCAGCATTTT.

The rearrangement uses TRBV18 and TRBJ1-5; possibly TRBD1 for D (6 bases). There are 15 residues in the CDR3. V was cut by 5 bases and J by 10 bases, with 21 bases left in between. The germline gives CDR1 KGHSH, CDR2 LQKENI. The CDR3 region is CASSSSRDTRSPQHF. As DNA, the CDR3 is TGTGCCAGCTCATCCTCCCGGGACACCAGGTCACCCCAGCATTTT.

As concerns this clone: Additional DNA sequences in this sample encode the identical CDR3. The chain uses TRBV19 and TRBJ1-6; D is undetermined. V was trimmed by 0 bases and J by 7 bases, leaving 10 bases between them. The CDR3 is 15 amino acids. The V gene's germline CDR1 is LNHDA and CDR2 SQIVND (reference sequence). The CDR3 sequence: CASSIEEGRNSPLHF. The CDR3 region has the DNA TGTGCCAGTAGTATAGAAGAAGGCCGCAATTCACCCCTCCACTTT.

To note about this clone: Other nucleotide sequences from this sample produce the same CDR3. This rearrangement joins TRBV5-1 to TRBJ1-4; D is unresolved. V lost 3 bases and J 1 base, leaving 7 bases between the germline ends. Germline loops: CDR1 SGHRS, CDR2 YFSETQ. The CDR3 covers 14 residues. The CDR3 sequence is CASSSGGTNEKLFF. The DNA of the CDR3 is TGCGCCAGCAGCTCCGGTGGAACTAATGAAAAACTGTTTTTT. Drawing the rest from reference TRBV5-1 and TRBJ1-4, the complete variable domain is KAGVTQTPRYLIKTRGQQVTLSCSPISGHRSVSWYQQTPGQGLQFLFEYFSETQRNKGNFPGRFSGRQFSNSRSEMNVSTLELGDSALYLCASSSGGTNEKLFFGSGTQLSVL.

The chain has TRBV6-1 and TRBJ1-1; D is unclear. V dropped 4 bases and J dropped 8 bases, with 11 bases sitting between them. Germline CDR1 reads MNHNS; CDR2 reads SASEGT. The CDR3 runs to 12 residues. The CDR3 is CASSAAGREAFF. The CDR3 coding sequence is TGTGCCAGCAGTGCCGCCGGCCGCGAAGCTTTCTTT.

About this clone itself: Other DNA sequences in this sample translate to the same CDR3. This chain joins TRBV6-5 and TRBJ1-5; perhaps TRBD1 as D (5 bases). The CDR3 length is 15 residues. Looked up from germline, CDR1 is MNHEY and CDR2 is SVGAGI. With 0 bases removed from V and 2 bases from J, the gap between germline ends came to 8 bases. The CDR3 DNA follows: TGTGCCAGCAGTTACTCAGGGGTTGGCAATCAGCCCCAGCATTTT. Its translation: CASSYSGVGNQPQHF.

The rearrangement links TRBV12-5 to TRBJ2-7; D may be TRBD2 (5 bases). The CDR3 has 14 amino acids. Trimming removed 1 base from V and 6 bases from J, with 13 bases in between. From germline, CDR1 is LGHNT and CDR2 FRNRAP. In nucleotides, the CDR3 is TGTGCTAGTGGTTTGGGGACCGTCGGGGTCGAGCAGTACTTC. Its protein is CASGLGTVGVEQYF. Using reference TRBV12-5 and TRBJ2-7 for the parts outside the CDR3, the full variable domain is DARVTQTPRHKVTEMGQEVTMRCQPILGHNTVFWYRQTMMQGLELLAYFRNRAPLDDSGMPKDRFSAEMPDATLATLKIQPSEPRDSAVYFCASGLGTVGVEQYFGPGTRLTVT.

The chain is built from TRBV5-6 and TRBJ1-5; 8 bases align to TRBD1. Germline assignment: CDR1 SGHDT and CDR2 YYEEEE. The CDR3 loop spans 15 amino acids. V lost 2 bases and J lost 4; bases outside the gene matches: 5. The CDR3 DNA reads TGTGCCAGCAGCTTCCAGGGGGCTAGGAATCAGCCCCAGCATTTT. Protein product: CASSFQGARNQPQHF.

The chain couples TRBV9 to TRBJ1-5, with TRBD1 as a possible D gene (5 bases). Germline CDR1 SGDLS, CDR2 YYNGEE. Deletions cut 0 bases from V and 5 bases from J, with 9 bases between. There are 14 residues in the CDR3. The CDR3 sequence is CASSVGIGDQPQHF. The CDR3 nucleotides read TGTGCCAGCAGCGTAGGTATAGGGGATCAGCCCCAGCATTTT.

V and J are TRBV5-4 and TRBJ2-1; unclear D gene. This CDR3 has 13 residues. Trimming removed 9 bases at V and 0 bases at J, with 10 bases between. Germline CDR1 SGHNT, CDR2 YYREEE (reference sequence). Written as DNA, the CDR3 is TGTGCCACCACGTGGGGCTCCTACAATGAGCAGTTCTTC. Its protein is CATTWGSYNEQFF.

The rearrangement links TRBV7-2 to TRBJ1-5, with TRBD1 as a possible D gene (6 bases). V lost 4 bases to trimming and J lost 4 bases, with 14 bases between them. This CDR3 has 15 amino acids. Germline CDR1 SGHTA, CDR2 FQGNSA. The CDR3 coding sequence is TGTGCCAGCAGCTCCGGGGGCGGGAGAAATCAGCCCCAGCATTTT. Protein: CASSSGGGRNQPQHF.

This clone showed up just once. Different DNA sequences within this sample yield the same CDR3. The chain employs TRBV30 and TRBJ1-5; D is unresolved. Germline V CDR1 and CDR2: GTSNPN, SVGIG (reference sequence). Deletions cut 0 bases from V and 4 bases from J, with 7 bases between. This CDR3 contains 13 residues. CDR3 sequence reads: CAWSVMGNQPQHF. In nucleotides, the CDR3 is TGTGCCTGGAGTGTCATGGGGAATCAGCCCCAGCATTTT.

A remark on this clone: The sample has other DNA sequences that encode this CDR3 too. The chain is built from TRBV5-1 and TRBJ2-2; D is uncertain. Per germline, CDR1 SGHRS and CDR2 YFSETQ. This CDR3 spans 12 amino acids. With 1 base removed from V and 7 bases from J, the gap between germline ends came to 5 bases. The CDR3 loop reads CASSLSRGELFF. The CDR3 DNA sequence: TGCGCCAGCAGCTTGTCGCGCGGGGAGCTGTTTTTT.

Note on this clone: This CDR3 is also generated by other DNA sequences in the sample. This chain uses TRBV15 with TRBJ2-7; no firm D call. Trimming took 1 base from V and 4 from J, leaving 5 bases between them. Germline V gives CDR1 LNHNV, CDR2 YYDKDF (reference sequence). This CDR3 region has 12 residues. The CDR3 loop is CATSRAGYEQYF. CDR3 DNA sequence: TGTGCCACCAGCAGAGCCGGATACGAGCAGTACTTC.

As regards this clone: The sample carries other DNA sequences with the same CDR3. The rearrangement links TRBV30 to TRBJ1-1, with D perhaps matching TRBD1 (5 bases). Between the trimmed V and J ends, which lost 5 bases and 0 bases, there was a span of 10 bases. In germline, CDR1 is GTSNPN, CDR2 SVGIG (reference sequence). CDR3 length: 13 residues. CDR3 coding DNA: TGTGCCTGGGGAAGGGGACTGAACACTGAAGCTTTCTTT. Translation gives CAWGRGLNTEAFF.

The chain employs TRBV7-9 and TRBJ2-3; D is undetermined. Per the germline V gene, CDR1 is SEHNR and CDR2 is FQNEAQ (reference sequence). V lost 1 base to trimming and J lost 10 bases, with 9 bases between them. This CDR3 comprises 12 residues. CDR3 DNA: TGTGCCAGCAGCTTAGACCCCCTGGCGCAGTATTTT. Its protein is CASSLDPLAQYF. The full variable domain, rest sourced from reference TRBV7-9 and TRBJ2-3, is DTGVSQNPRHKITKRGQNVTFRCDPISEHNRLYWYRQTLGQGPEFLTYFQNEAQLEKSRLLSDRFSAERPKGSFSTLEIQRTEQGDSAMYLCASSLDPLAQYFGPGTRLTVL.

This chain joins TRBV10-3 and TRBJ1-1; weak D call: TRBD1 (6 bases). Between the trimmed V and J ends, which lost 6 bases and 3 bases, there was a span of 14 bases. This CDR3 spans 14 amino acids. Germline V gene data show CDR1 as ENHRY and CDR2 as SYGVKD. The CDR3 loop reads CAISRQEAYTEAFF. The CDR3 region has the DNA TGTGCCATCAGCCGACAGGAGGCGTACACTGAAGCTTTCTTT.

V is TRBV19 and J is TRBJ2-3; 12 bases are a match to TRBD2. CDR1 and CDR2 from the germline V gene are LNHDA and SQIVND (reference sequence). Trimming at V came to 5 bases and at J to 4 bases, leaving 10 bases not matched to a gene. The CDR3 is 17 residues long. DNA of the CDR3: TGTGCCAGTAGTCCGACTAGCGGGGGCTCATCCTCAGATACGCAGTATTTT. Protein sequence: CASSPTSGGSSSDTQYF.

The rearrangement joins TRBV19 to TRBJ2-7; 7 positions match TRBD2. Losses at the gene ends were 4 bases for V and 6 bases for J; bases not matched to a gene: 12. This CDR3 has 15 amino acids. Per the germline V gene, CDR1 is LNHDA and CDR2 is SQIVND (reference sequence). CDR3 sequence (DNA): TGTGCCAGTAGTACTAGCTGGGGGAGGGTCGGCGAGCAGTACTTC. Its translation: CASSTSWGRVGEQYF. The full variable domain, its missing parts supplied by reference TRBV19 and TRBJ2-7, is DGGITQSPKYLFRKEGQNVTLSCEQNLNHDAMYWYRQDPGQGLRLIYYSQIVNDFQKGDIAEGYSVSREKKESFPLTVTSAQKNPTAFYLCASSTSWGRVGEQYFGPGTRLTVT.

The chain carries TRBV10-2 and TRBJ2-2; D is uncertain. The CDR3 loop spans 16 amino acids. Germline V CDR1 and CDR2: WSHSY, SAAADI. V lost 2 bases and J lost 1, with 11 bases in between. The CDR3 here is CASSERRVENTGELFF. CDR3 sequence (DNA): TGCGCCAGCAGTGAGCGAAGGGTGGAGAACACCGGGGAGCTGTTTTTT.

The V gene is TRBV11-2, the J gene TRBJ2-2; D unresolved. V dropped 0 bases and J dropped 4 bases, with 9 bases sitting between them. Looked up from germline, CDR1 is SGHAT and CDR2 is FQNNGV. The CDR3 has 15 residues. The CDR3 DNA follows: TGTGCCAGCAGCTTAGATGTCAAAGGCACCGGGGAGCTGTTTTTT. It yields the protein CASSLDVKGTGELFF.

V usage is TRBV15 and J usage is TRBJ2-3, with 7 nucleotides matching TRBD2. Germline CDR1 LNHNV, CDR2 YYDKDF (reference sequence). The CDR3 extends over 19 amino acids. The junction had 12 bases not matched to a gene; V was cut back by 0 bases and J by 0 bases. The CDR3 sequence is CATSRDLPLAGISTDTQYF. CDR3 nucleotide sequence: TGTGCCACCAGCAGAGATCTACCGTTAGCGGGTATTAGCACAGATACGCAGTATTTT.

This clone was counted a single time. The rearrangement links TRBV5-8 to TRBJ1-2, with D uncertain. Between the trimmed V and J ends, which lost 0 bases and 0 bases, there was a span of 6 bases. The CDR3 extends over 14 amino acids. Germline CDR1 SGHTS, CDR2 YDEGEE. The DNA for the CDR3 is TGTGCCAGCAGCTTGGAATTAGCTAACTATGGCTACACCTTC. Amino acids: CASSLELANYGYTF.